Following are 6 T cell receptor beta chains from one sample sequenced in a study of CD8 T cells in Susac syndrome. Random hexamers primed reverse transcription of 0.5 to 1 ug RNA. MiXCR, applied by TCRdb to the immunoSEQ multiplex PCR reads, yields one record per CDR3 protein. The sample includes about 120,000 distinct CDR3 sequences, 94% of them seen just once. Sequencing used CD4+ T cells from PBMCs. The receptor set was obtained from a human donor in good health.

The chain is built from TRBV3-1 and TRBJ2-1; weak D call: TRBD2 (6 bases). Trimming cost V 3 bases and J 0 bases, with 9 bases left between them. The CDR3 has 15 residues. Germline CDR1 and CDR2: LGHDT and YNNKEL (reference sequence). The CDR3 protein is CASSQGSGSYNEQFF. The CDR3 region has the DNA TGTGCCAGCAGCCAGGGTAGCGGCTCCTACAATGAGCAGTTCTTC.

The chain combines TRBV3-1 with TRBJ2-1, with 7 nucleotides matching TRBD2. CDR3 size: 14 residues. The junction had 8 bases not matched to a gene; V was cut back by 4 bases and J by 8 bases. The germline gives CDR1 LGHDT, CDR2 YNNKEL (reference sequence). The CDR3 sequence is CASSLQLASDEQFF. The CDR3 coding sequence is TGTGCCAGCAGCCTCCAACTAGCGAGTGATGAGCAGTTCTTC.

The rearrangement uses TRBV6-1 and TRBJ1-5; D may be TRBD1 (6 bases). Deletions cut 6 bases from V and 0 bases from J, with 18 bases between. Germline CDR1 MNHNS, CDR2 SASEGT. CDR3 length: 17 residues. The CDR3 protein is CASRPVGGLYSNQPQHF. The CDR3 region has the DNA TGTGCCAGCAGGCCCGTAGGGGGGCTTTATAGCAATCAGCCCCAGCATTTT.

The V call is TRBV20-1, the J call TRBJ2-3, with D possibly TRBD2 on 5 matching bases. The CDR3 contains 14 residues. Per germline, CDR1 DFQATT and CDR2 SNEGSKA (reference sequence). Deletions cut 0 bases from V and 2 bases from J, with 9 bases between. As DNA, the CDR3 is TGCAGTGCTAGAGATCGGAGGTTCACAGATACGCAGTATTTT. Translating it yields CSARDRRFTDTQYF.

The chain has TRBV7-9 and TRBJ1-5; D may be TRBD1 (5 bases). Germline values: CDR1 SEHNR, CDR2 FQNEAQ (reference sequence). This CDR3 is built from 15 residues. The ends were cut back, 0 bases at V and 6 bases at J, with 12 bases in the middle. The CDR3 here is CASSLAGVLGQPQHF. CDR3 bases: TGTGCCAGCAGCTTAGCGGGGGTATTGGGTCAGCCCCAGCATTTT.

The CDR3 DNA sequence: TGCGCCAGCTCGCCCTCCCGGGGGACAGGAGCATCCTATGGCTACACCTTC. Amino acids: CASSPSRGTGASYGYTF. This sequence joins TRBV5-1 and TRBJ1-2; 8 bases match TRBD1. J lost 4 bases, V lost 7 bases, and 18 bases had no gene match. The germline V gene has CDR1 SGHRS and CDR2 YFSETQ. This CDR3 spans 17 amino acids.